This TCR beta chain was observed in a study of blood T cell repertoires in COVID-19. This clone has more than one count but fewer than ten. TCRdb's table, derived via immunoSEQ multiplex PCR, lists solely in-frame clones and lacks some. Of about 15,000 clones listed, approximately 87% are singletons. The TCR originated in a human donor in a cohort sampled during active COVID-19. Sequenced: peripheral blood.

The CDR3 DNA follows: TGTGCCAGCAGCTCGGGGGACAGGGGGAACAAACGGGCTTTCTTT. Translation: CASSSGDRGNKRAFF. The chain has TRBV7-9 and TRBJ1-1; the match to TRBD1 covers 11 bases. This CDR3 region has 15 residues. CDR1 is SEHNR, CDR2 FQNEAQ, per germline (reference sequence). V gave up 4 bases and J gave up 11 bases; unmatched junction bases: 12.